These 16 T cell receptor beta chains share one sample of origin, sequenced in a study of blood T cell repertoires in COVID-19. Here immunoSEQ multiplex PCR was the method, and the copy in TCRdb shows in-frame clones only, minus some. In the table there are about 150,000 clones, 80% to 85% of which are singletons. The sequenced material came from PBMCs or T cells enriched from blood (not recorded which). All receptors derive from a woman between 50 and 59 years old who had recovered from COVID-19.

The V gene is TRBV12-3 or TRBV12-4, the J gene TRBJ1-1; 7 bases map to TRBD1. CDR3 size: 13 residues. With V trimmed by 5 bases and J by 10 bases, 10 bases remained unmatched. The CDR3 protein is CASSSRPQGGAFF. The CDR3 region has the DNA TGTGCCAGCAGTAGCCGTCCCCAGGGGGGAGCTTTCTTT.

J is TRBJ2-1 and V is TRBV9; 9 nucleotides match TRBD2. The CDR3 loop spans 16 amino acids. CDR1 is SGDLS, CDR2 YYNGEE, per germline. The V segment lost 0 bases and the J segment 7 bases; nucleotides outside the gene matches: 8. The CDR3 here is CASSVGLAVLGNEQFF. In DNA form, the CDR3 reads TGTGCCAGCAGCGTAGGACTAGCGGTTTTGGGGAATGAGCAGTTCTTC.

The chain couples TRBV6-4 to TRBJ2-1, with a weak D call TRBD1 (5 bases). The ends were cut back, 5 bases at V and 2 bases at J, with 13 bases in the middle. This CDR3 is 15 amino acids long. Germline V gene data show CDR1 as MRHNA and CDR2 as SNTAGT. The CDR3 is CASSPKWGPYNEQFF. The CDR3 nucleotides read TGTGCCAGCAGTCCCAAGTGGGGCCCCTACAATGAGCAGTTCTTC.

The CDR3 coding sequence is TGCGCCAGCAGCCAAGATCCCCTGAGAGGGGAGCTGTTTTTT. It specifies CASSQDPLRGELFF. This chain connects TRBV4-3 to TRBJ2-2; no reliable D call. The CDR3 spans 14 residues. V lost 0 bases, J lost 8 bases, and 10 bases lay in between. From germline, CDR1 is LGHNA and CDR2 YSLEER.

CDR3 in amino acids: CASSTELANYGYTF. The CDR3 region has the DNA TGTGCCAGCAGTACCGAGTTAGCTAACTATGGCTACACCTTC. The chain links TRBV2 to TRBJ1-2; no definite D call. V was pared by 5 bases and J by 0 bases, with 10 bases between. CDR1 is SNHLY and CDR2 is FYNNEI in the germline V gene. The CDR3 is 14 residues long.

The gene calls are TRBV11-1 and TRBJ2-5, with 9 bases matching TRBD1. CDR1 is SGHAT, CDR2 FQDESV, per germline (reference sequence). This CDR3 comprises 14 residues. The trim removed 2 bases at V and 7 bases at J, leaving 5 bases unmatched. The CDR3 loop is CASSLLETGGTQYF. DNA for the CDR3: TGTGCCAGCAGCTTACTAGAGACAGGGGGGACCCAGTACTTC.

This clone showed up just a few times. CDR3 residues: CASSEKLGQGSEAFF. As DNA, the CDR3 is TGTGCCAGCAGTGAAAAGTTAGGACAGGGGTCTGAAGCTTTCTTT. The chain is built from TRBV2 and TRBJ1-1; 9 bases line up with TRBD1. J was trimmed by 6 bases and V by 2 bases; bases with no gene match: 7. Germline CDR1 and CDR2: SNHLY and FYNNEI. This CDR3 comprises 15 residues.

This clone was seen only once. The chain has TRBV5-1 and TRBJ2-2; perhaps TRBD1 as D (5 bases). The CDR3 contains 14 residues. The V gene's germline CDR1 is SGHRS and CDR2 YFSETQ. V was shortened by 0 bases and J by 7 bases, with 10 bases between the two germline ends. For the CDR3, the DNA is TGCGCCAGCAGCTTGGGGGGCTCGATCGGGGAGCTGTTTTTT. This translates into CASSLGGSIGELFF.

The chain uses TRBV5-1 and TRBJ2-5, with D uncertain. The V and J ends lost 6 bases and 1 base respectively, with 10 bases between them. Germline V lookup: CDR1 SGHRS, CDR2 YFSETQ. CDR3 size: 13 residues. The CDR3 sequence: CASNPGTQETQYF. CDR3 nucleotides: TGCGCCAGCAACCCGGGTACCCAAGAGACCCAGTACTTC.

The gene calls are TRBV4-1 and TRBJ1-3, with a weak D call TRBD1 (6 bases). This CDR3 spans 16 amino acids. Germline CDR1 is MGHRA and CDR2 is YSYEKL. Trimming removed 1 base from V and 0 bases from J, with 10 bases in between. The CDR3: CASSQAGQLSGNTIYF. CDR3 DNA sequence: TGCGCCAGCAGCCAAGCGGGACAACTCTCTGGAAACACCATATATTTT.

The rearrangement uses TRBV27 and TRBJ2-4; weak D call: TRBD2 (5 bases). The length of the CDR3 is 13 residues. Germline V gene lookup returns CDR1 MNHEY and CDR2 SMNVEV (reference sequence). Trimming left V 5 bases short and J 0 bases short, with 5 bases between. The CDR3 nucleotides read TGTGCCAGCAGTGGAGGAGCCAAAAACATTCAGTACTTC. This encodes CASSGGAKNIQYF.

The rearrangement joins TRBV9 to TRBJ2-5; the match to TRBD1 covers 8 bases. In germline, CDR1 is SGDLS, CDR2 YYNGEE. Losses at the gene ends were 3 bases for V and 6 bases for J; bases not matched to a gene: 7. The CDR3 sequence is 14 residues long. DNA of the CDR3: TGTGCCAGCAGCGCCGCAGGGGGCGTACAGACCCAGTACTTC. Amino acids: CASSAAGGVQTQYF.

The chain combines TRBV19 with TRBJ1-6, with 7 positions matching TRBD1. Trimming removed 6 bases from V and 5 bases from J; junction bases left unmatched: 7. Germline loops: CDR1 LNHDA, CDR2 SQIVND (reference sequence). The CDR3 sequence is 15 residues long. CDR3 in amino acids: CASRSAGGNNSPLHF. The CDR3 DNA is TGTGCCAGTAGGTCGGCAGGGGGAAATAATTCACCCCTCCACTTT.

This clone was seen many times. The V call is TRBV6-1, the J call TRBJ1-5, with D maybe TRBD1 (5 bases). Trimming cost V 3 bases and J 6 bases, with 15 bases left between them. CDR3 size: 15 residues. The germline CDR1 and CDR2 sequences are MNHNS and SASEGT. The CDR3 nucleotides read TGTGCCAGCAGTGAGGGATCGGGTCAGGGTCAGCCCCAGCATTTT. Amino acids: CASSEGSGQGQPQHF.

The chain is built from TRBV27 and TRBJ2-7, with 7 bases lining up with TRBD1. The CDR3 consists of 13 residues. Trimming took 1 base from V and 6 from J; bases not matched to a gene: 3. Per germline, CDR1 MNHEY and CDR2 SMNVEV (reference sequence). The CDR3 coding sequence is TGTGCCAGCAGTTTATGGCCAGGGGGCGAGCAGTACTTC. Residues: CASSLWPGGEQYF.

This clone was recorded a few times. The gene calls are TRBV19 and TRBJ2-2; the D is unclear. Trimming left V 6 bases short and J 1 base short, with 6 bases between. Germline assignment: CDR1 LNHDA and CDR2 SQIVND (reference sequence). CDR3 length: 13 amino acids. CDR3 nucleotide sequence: TGTGCCAGTAGCAGGAAGAACACCGGGGAGCTGTTTTTT. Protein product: CASSRKNTGELFF.